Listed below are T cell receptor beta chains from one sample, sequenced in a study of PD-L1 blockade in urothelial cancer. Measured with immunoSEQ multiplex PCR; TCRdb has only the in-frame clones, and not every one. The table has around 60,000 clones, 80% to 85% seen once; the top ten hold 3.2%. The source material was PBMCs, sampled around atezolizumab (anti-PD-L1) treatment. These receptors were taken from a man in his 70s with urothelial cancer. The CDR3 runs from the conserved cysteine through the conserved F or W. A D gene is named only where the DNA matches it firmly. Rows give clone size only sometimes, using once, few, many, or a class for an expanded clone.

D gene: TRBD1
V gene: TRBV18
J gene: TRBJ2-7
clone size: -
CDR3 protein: CASSPLVTGEPYEQYF
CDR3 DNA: TGTGCCAGCTCACCATTGGTAACAGGGGAGCCCTACGAGCAGTACTTC

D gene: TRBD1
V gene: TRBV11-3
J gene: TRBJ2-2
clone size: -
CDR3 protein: CASSPGQGNTGELFF
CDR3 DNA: TGTGCCAGCAGCCCAGGACAGGGTAACACCGGGGAGCTGTTTTTT

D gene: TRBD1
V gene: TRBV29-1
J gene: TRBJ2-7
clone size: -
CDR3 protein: CSVEEPGQGNYEQYF
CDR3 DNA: TGCAGCGTCGAAGAGCCGGGACAGGGGAATTACGAGCAGTACTTC

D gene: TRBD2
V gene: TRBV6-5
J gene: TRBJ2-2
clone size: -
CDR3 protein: CASRREVDTGELFF
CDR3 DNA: TGTGCCAGCAGGCGGGAGGTTGACACCGGGGAGCTGTTTTTT

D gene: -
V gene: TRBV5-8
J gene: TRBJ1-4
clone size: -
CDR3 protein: CASSLVFGQRGEKLFF
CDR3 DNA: TGTGCCAGCAGCTTGGTCTTTGGACAGCGTGGTGAAAAACTGTTTTTT

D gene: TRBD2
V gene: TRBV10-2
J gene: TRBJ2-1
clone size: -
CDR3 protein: CASRGLAGAYNEQFF
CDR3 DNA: TGCGCCAGCAGGGGACTAGCGGGGGCCTACAATGAGCAGTTCTTC

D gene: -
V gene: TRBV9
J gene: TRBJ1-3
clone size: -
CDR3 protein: CASSVDSSGNTIYF
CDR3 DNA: TGTGCCAGCAGCGTGGACAGCTCTGGAAACACCATATATTTT

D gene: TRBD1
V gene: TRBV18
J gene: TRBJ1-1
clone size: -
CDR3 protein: CASSSIGQVEAFF
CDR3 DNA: TGTGCCAGCTCATCGATCGGACAGGTTGAAGCTTTCTTT

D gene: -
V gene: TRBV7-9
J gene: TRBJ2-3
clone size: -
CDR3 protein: CASSSGVGTRGDTQYF
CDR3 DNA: TGTGCCAGCAGCTCCGGAGTCGGCACTCGAGGGGATACGCAGTATTTT

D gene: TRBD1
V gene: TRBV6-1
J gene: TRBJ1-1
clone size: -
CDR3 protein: CASSITGASTEAFF
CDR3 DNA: TGTGCCAGCAGTATAACAGGGGCAAGCACTGAAGCTTTCTTT

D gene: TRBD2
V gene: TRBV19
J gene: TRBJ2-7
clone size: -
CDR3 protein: CASSPSGLADSYEQYF
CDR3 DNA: TGTGCCAGTAGTCCCTCGGGACTAGCGGACTCCTACGAGCAGTACTTC

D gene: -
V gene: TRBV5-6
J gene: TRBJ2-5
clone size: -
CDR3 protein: CASSLIQGQETQYF
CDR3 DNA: TGTGCCAGCAGCCTTATACAGGGCCAAGAGACCCAGTACTTC

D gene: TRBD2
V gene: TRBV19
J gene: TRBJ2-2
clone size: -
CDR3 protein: CASRKGGGSNTGELFF
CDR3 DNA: TGTGCCAGTAGAAAGGGTGGCGGGAGTAACACCGGGGAGCTGTTTTTT

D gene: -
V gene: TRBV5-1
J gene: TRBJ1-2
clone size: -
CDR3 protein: CASSPANRYGYTF
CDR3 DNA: TGCGCCAGCAGCCCAGCCAACAGATATGGCTACACCTTC

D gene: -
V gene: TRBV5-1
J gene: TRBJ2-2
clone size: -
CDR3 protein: CASSSSTGMNTGELFF
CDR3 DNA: TGCGCCAGCAGCTCCTCGACAGGAATGAACACCGGGGAGCTGTTTTTT

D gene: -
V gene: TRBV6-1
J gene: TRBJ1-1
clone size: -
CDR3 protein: CASTSVLMNTEAFF
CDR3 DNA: TGTGCCAGCACTTCGGTCCTGATGAACACTGAAGCTTTCTTT

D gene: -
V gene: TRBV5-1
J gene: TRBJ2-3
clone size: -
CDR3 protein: CASSLGTDTSTDTQYF
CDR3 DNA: TGCGCCAGCAGCTTGGGGACAGACACTAGCACAGATACGCAGTATTTT

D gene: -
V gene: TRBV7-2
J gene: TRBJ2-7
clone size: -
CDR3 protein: CASSLVEGPYEQYF
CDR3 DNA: TGTGCCAGCAGCTTAGTTGAGGGTCCCTACGAGCAGTACTTC

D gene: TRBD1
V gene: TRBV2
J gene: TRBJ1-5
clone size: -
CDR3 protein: CASNGQGGEYQPQHF
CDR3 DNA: TGTGCCAGCAACGGACAGGGGGGAGAGTATCAGCCCCAGCATTTT

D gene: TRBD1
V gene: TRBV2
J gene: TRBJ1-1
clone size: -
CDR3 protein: CASRGDRRNTEAFF
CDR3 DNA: TGTGCCAGCAGAGGGGACAGGCGAAACACTGAAGCTTTCTTT

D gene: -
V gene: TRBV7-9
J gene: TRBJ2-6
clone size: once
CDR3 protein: CASSFTRESGANVLTF
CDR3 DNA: TGTGCCAGCAGCTTCACCAGGGAATCTGGGGCCAACGTCCTGACTTTC

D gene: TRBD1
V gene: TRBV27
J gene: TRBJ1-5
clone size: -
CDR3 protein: CASSFGQGPYSNQPQHF
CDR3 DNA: TGTGCCAGCAGTTTCGGACAGGGCCCATATAGCAATCAGCCCCAGCATTTT

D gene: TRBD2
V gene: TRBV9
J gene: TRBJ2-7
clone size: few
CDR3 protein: CASSVDSGGYEQYF
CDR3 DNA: TGTGCCAGCAGCGTAGACAGCGGGGGGTACGAGCAGTACTTC

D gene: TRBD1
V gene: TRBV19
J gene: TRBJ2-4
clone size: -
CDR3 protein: CASSMGQPEAKNIQYF
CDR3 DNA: TGTGCCAGTAGTATGGGACAGCCCGAAGCCAAAAACATTCAGTACTTC

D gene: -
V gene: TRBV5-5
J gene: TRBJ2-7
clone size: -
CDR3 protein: CASSRLGSYEQYF
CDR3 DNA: TGTGCCAGCAGTCGCCTAGGATCCTACGAGCAGTACTTC

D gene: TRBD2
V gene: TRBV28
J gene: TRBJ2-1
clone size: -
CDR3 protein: CASRGPGTSNEQFF
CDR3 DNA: TGTGCCAGCAGGGGCCCCGGGACTAGCAATGAGCAGTTCTTC

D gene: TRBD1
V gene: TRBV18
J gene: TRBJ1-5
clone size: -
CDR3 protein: CASSRQGAGEPQHF
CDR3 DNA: TGTGCCAGCTCTCGTCAGGGGGCGGGGGAGCCCCAGCATTTT